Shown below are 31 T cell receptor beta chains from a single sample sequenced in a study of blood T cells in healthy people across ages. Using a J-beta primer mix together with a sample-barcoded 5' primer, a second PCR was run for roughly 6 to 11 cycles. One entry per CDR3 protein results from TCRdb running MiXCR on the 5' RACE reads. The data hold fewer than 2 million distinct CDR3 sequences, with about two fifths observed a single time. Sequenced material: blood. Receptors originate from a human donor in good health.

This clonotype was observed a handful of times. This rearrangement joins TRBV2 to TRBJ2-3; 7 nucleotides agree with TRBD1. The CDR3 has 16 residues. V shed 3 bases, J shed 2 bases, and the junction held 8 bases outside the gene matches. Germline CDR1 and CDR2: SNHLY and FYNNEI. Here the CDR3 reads CASSDRTGRYTDTQYF. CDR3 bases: TGTGCCAGCAGTGATAGGACAGGACGATACACAGATACGCAGTATTTT. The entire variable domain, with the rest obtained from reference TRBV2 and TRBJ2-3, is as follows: EPEVTQTPSHQVTQMGQEVILRCVPISNHLYFYWYRQILGQKVEFLVSFYNNEISEKSEIFDDQFSVERPDGSNFTLKIRSTKLEDSAMYFCASSDRTGRYTDTQYFGPGTRLTVL.

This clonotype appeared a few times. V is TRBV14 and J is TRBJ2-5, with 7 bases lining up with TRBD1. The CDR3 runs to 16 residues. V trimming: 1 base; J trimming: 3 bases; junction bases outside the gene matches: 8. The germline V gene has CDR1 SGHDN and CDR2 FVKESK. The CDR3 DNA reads TGTGCCAGCAGCCAAGTACAGACAGGGCGGGAAGAGACCCAGTACTTC. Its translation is CASSQVQTGREETQYF.

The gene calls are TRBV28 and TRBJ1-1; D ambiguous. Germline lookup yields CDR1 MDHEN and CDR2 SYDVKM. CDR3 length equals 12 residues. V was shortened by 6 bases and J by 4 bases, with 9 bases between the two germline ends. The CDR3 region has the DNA TGTGCCAGCAGCCGGATAGTCACTGAAGCTTTCTTT. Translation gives CASSRIVTEAFF.

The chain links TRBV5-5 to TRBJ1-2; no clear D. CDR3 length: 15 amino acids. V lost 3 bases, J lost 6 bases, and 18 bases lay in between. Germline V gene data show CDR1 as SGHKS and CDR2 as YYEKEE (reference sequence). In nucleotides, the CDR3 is TGTGCCAGCAGCTCCGGAGGCCTGATTGGGCATGGCTACACCTTC. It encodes CASSSGGLIGHGYTF.

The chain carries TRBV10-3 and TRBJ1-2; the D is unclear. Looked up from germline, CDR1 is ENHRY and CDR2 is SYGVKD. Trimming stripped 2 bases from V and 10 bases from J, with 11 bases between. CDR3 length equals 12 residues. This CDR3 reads CAISEIGEIYTF. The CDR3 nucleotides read TGTGCCATCAGTGAGATCGGGGAAATCTACACCTTC.

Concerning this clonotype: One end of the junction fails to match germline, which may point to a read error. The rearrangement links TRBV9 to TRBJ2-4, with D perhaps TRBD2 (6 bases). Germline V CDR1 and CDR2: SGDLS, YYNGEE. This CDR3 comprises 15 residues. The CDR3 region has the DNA TGTGCCAGTAGCGTAGGTGGAGGGCTTAAAAACATTCAGTACTTC. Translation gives CASSVGGGLKNIQYF.

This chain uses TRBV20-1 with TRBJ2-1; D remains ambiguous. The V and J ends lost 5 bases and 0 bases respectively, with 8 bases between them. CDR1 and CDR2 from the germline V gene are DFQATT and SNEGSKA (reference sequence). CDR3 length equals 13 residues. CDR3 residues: CSAATNSYNEQFF. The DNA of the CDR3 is TGCAGTGCTGCTACTAACTCCTACAATGAGCAGTTCTTC.

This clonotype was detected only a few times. CDR3 region: CASSLHRDRGTEAFF. The CDR3 region has the DNA TGTGCCAGCAGCCTCCACCGGGACAGGGGAACTGAAGCTTTCTTT. J is TRBJ1-1 and V is TRBV7-8, with TRBD1 identical over 10 bases. CDR1 SGHVS and CDR2 FQNEAQ come from the germline V gene. V lost 5 bases to trimming and J lost 5 bases; unmatched junction nucleotides: 8. The CDR3 runs to 15 residues.

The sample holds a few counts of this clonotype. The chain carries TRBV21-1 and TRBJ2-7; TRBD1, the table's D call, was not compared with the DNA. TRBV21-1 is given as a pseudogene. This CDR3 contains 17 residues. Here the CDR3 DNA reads TGTGCCAGCAGCAAAGTACCCCCAGGATTTAGCTCCTACGAGCAGTACTTC. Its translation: CASSKVPPGFSSYEQYF.

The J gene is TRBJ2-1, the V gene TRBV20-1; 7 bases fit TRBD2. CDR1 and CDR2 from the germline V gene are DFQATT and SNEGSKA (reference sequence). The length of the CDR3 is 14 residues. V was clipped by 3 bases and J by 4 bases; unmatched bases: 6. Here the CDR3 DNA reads TGCAGTGCTAGGGGGGGGGACCTTTACAATGAGCAGTTCTTC. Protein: CSARGGDLYNEQFF.

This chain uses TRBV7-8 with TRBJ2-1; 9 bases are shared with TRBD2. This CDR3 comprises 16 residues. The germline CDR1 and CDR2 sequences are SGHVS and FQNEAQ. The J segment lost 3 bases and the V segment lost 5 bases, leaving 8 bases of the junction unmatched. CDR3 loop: CASSPTGGGDYNEQFF. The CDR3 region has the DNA TGTGCCAGCAGCCCCACGGGCGGGGGGGACTACAATGAGCAGTTCTTC.

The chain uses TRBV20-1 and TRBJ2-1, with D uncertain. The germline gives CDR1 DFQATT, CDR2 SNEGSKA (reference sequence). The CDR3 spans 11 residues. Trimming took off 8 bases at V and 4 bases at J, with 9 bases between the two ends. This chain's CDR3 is CSFPRYNEQFF. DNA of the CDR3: TGCAGTTTTCCCAGATACAATGAGCAGTTCTTC.

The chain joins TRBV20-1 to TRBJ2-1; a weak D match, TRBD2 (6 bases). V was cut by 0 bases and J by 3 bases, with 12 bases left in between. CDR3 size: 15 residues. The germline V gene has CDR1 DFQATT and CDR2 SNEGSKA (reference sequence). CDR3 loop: CSARDLGTGYNEQFF. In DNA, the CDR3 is TGCAGTGCTAGAGATCTGGGGACTGGCTACAATGAGCAGTTCTTC.

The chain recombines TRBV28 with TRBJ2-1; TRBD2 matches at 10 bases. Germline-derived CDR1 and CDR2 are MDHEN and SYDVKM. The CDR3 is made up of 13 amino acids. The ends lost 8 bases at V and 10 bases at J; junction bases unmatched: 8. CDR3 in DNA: TGTGCCAGCTGGAGCGGGGGGGTAGGGGAGCAGTTCTTC. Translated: CASWSGGVGEQFF.

The CDR3 bases are TGTGCCAGCAGTTACTCGACGGCTCGGTGGGGTGAACTAGCGGGGGGCAGCTCCTACAATGAGCAGTTCTTC. This translates into CASSYSTARWGELAGGSSYNEQFF. V gene TRBV6-2 or TRBV6-3 combines with J gene TRBJ2-1; 12 positions match TRBD2. CDR1 MNHEY and CDR2 SVGEGT come from the germline V gene. V was pared by 0 bases and J by 0 bases, with 21 bases of the junction left unmatched. There are 24 residues in the CDR3.

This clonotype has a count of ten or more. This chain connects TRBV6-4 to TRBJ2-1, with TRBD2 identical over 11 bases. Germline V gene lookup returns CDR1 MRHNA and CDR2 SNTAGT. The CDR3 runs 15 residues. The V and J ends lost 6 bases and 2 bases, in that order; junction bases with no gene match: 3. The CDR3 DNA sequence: TGTGCCAGCAGCTTACTAGCGGGGGCCTACAATGAGCAGTTCTTC. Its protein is CASSLLAGAYNEQFF.

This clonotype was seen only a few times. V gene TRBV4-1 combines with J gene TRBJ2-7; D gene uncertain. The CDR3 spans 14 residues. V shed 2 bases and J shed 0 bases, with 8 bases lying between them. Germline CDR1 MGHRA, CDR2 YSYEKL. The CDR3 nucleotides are TGCGCCAGCAGCCAACCCACGAGCTCCTACGAGCAGTACTTC. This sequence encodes CASSQPTSSYEQYF.

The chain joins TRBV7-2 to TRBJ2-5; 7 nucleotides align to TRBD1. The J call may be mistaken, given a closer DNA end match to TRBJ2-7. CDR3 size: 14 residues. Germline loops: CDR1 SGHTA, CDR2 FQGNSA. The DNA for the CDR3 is TGTGCCAGCAGCTTTGACAGGGTCCCCGGCGAGCAGTACTTC. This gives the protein CASSFDRVPGEQYF.

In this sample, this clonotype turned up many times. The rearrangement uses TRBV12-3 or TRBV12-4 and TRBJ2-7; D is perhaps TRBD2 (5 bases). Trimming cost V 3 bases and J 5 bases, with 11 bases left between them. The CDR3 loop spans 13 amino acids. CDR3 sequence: CASSFSMEDEQYF. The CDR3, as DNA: TGTGCCAGCAGTTTCTCAATGGAGGACGAGCAGTACTTC.

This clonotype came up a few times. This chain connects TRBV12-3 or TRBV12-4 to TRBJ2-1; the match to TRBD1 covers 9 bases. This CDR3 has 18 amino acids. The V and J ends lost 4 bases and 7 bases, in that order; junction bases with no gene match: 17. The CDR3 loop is CASSSQRDREASSNEQFF. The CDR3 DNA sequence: TGTGCCAGCAGTTCCCAGCGGGACAGGGAGGCCTCTTCGAATGAGCAGTTCTTC.

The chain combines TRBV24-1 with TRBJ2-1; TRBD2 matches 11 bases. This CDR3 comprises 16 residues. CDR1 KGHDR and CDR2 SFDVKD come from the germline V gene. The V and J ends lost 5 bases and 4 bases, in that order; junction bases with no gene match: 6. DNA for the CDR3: TGTGCCACCAGTGTTGCACTAGCGGGGGATTACAATGAGCAGTTCTTC. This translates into CATSVALAGDYNEQFF.

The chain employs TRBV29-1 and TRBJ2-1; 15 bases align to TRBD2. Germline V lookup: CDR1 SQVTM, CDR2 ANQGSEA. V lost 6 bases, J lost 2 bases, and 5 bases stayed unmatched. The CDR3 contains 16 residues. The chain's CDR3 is CSVDRTSGGAYNEQFF. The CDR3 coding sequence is TGCAGCGTGGATCGGACTAGCGGGGGGGCCTACAATGAGCAGTTCTTC.

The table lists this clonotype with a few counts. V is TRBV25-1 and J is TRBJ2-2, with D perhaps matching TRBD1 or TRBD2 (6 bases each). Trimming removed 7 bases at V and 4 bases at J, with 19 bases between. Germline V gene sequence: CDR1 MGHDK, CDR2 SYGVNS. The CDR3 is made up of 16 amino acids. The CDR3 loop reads CASNQKGGSFTGELFF. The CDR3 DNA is TGTGCCAGCAATCAAAAGGGGGGCAGTTTCACCGGGGAGCTGTTTTTT. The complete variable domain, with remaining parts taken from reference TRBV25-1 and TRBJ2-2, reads EADIYQTPRYLVIGTGKKITLECSQTMGHDKMYWYQQDPGMELHLIHYSYGVNSTEKGDLSSESTVSRIRTEHFPLTLESARPSHTSQYLCASNQKGGSFTGELFFGEGSRLTVL.

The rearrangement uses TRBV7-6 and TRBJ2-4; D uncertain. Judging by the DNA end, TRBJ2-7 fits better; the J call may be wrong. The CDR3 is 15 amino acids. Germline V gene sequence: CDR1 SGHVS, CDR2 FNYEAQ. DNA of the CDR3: TGTGCCAGCAGCTTTGGATTCCCCGAGATCTACGAGCAGTACTTC. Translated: CASSFGFPEIYEQYF.

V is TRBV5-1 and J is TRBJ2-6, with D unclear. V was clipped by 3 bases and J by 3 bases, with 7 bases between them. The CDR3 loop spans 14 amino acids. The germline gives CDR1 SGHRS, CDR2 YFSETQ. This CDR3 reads CASSSPYGANVLTF. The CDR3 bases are TGCGCCAGCAGCTCGCCTTATGGGGCCAACGTCCTGACTTTC.

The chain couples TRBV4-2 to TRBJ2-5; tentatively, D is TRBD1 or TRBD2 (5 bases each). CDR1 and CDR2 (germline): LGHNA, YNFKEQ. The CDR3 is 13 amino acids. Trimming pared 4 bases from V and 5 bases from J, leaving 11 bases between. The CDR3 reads CASSLSEGETQYF. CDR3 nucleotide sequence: TGTGCCAGCAGCCTAAGTGAGGGGGAGACCCAGTACTTC.

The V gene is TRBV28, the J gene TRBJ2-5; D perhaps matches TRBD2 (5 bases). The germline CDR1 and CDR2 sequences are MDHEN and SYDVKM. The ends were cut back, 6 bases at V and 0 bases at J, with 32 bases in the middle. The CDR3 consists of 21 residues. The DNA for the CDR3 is TGTGCCAGCAGCAAGTTAAACTTTTGGATAGGAGTAGCGAGTAACCAAGAGACCCAGTACTTC. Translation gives CASSKLNFWIGVASNQETQYF. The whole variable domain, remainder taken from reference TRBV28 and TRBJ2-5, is DVKVTQSSRYLVKRTGEKVFLECVQDMDHENMFWYRQDPGLGLRLIYFSYDVKMKEKGDIPEGYSVSREKKERFSLILESASTNQTSMYLCASSKLNFWIGVASNQETQYFGPGTRLLVL.

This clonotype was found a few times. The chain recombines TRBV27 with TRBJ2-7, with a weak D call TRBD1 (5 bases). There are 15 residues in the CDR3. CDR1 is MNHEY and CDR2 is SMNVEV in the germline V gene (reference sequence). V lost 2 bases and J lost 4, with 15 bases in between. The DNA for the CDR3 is TGTGCCAGCAGTTTAATGTGGCAGGGTGGGTACGAGCAGTACTTC. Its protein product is CASSLMWQGGYEQYF.

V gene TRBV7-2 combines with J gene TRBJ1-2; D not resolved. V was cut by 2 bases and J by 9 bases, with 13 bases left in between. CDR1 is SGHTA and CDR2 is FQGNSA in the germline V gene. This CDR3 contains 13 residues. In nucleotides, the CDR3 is TGTGCCAGCAGCTTATCCAGCGTTGCGCGCTACACCTTC. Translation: CASSLSSVARYTF. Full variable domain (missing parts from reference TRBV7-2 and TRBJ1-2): GAGVSQSPSNKVTEKGKDVELRCDPISGHTALYWYRQSLGQGLEFLIYFQGNSAPDKSGLPSDRFSAERTGGSVSTLTIQRTQQEDSAVYLCASSLSSVARYTFGSGTRLTVV.

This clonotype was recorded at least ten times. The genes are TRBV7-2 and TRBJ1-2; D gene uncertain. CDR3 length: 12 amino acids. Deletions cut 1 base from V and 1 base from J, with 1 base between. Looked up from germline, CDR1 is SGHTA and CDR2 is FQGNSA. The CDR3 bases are TGTGCCAGCAGCTTAGTTAACTATGGCTACACCTTC. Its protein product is CASSLVNYGYTF.

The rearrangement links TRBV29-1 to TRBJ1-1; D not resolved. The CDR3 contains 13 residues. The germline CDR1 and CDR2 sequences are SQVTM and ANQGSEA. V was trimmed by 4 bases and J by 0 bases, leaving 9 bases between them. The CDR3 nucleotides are TGCAGCGTTGGTTCGGGCATGAACACTGAAGCTTTCTTT. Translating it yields CSVGSGMNTEAFF.